This note documents a single T cell receptor beta chain sequence. These data belong to a study of control samples from healthy donors and cancer patients. This table comes from immunoSEQ multiplex PCR, and its TCRdb copy is limited to in-frame clones, with some not included. The sample holds some 190,000 clones. Material: blood. This TCR was recovered from a woman in her thirties in good health.

CDR3 amino acids: CASSLVRGDTQYF. CDR3 bases: TGTGCCAGCAGCTTAGTGCGGGGAGATACGCAGTATTTT. This chain uses TRBV7-8 with TRBJ2-3, with D perhaps matching TRBD2 (6 bases). The germline CDR1 and CDR2 sequences are SGHVS and FQNEAQ. The V end lost 1 base, the J end lost 5 bases, and 7 bases lay between the germline ends. The length of the CDR3 is 13 residues.